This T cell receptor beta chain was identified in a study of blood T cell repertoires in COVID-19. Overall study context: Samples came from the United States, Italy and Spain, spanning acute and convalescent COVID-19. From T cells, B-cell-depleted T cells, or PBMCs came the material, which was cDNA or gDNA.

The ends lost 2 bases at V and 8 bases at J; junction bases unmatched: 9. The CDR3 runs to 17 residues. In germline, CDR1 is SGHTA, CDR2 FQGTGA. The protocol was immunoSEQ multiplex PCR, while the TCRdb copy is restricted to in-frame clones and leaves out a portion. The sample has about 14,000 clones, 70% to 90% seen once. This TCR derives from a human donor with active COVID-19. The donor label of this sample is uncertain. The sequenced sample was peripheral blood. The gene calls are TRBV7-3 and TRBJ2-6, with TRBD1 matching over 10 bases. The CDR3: CASSLSDRGAGSNVLTF. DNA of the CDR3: TGTGCCAGCAGCTTATCGGACAGGGGGGCCGGCTCCAACGTCCTGACTTTC.